These 24 T cell receptor beta chains originate from one sample sequenced in a study of post-analysis software for immune sequencing data. Unique molecular identifiers were built into the TCR beta cDNA libraries. TCRdb called the PCR reads again in MiXCR, with one record for every CDR3 protein. The sample carries roughly 800,000 distinct CDR3 sequences, roughly 50% recorded once. No antigen has been identified for these receptors. Study observations and caveats: Comparison of patients with controls showed 4 to 6 TRBV segments more frequent in patients, TRBV5-6, TRBV5-1 and TRBV20-1 among them.

Material: blood. These receptors all stem from a girl under 18 with multiple sclerosis.

A few counts support this clonotype. This chain uses TRBV20-1 with TRBJ2-3; 7 bases align to TRBD2. V trimming: 6 bases; J trimming: 2 bases; junction bases outside the gene matches: 8. Germline values: CDR1 DFQATT, CDR2 SNEGSKA (reference sequence). This CDR3 has 14 amino acids. CDR3 sequence: CSARTRGNTDTQYF. The DNA of the CDR3 is TGCAGTGCCAGGACGCGGGGGAACACAGATACGCAGTATTTT.

The J gene is TRBJ2-3, the V gene TRBV4-1; D is possibly TRBD2 (5 bases). Trimming stripped 1 base from V and 2 bases from J, with 10 bases between. CDR1 MGHRA and CDR2 YSYEKL come from the germline V gene. The CDR3 spans 15 residues. CDR3 residues: CASSQVTADTDTQYF. The CDR3, as DNA: TGCGCCAGCAGCCAAGTAACAGCGGACACAGATACGCAGTATTTT.

The rearrangement uses TRBV12-5 and TRBJ2-1; a weak D match, TRBD1 (6 bases). CDR1 is LGHNT, CDR2 FRNRAP, per germline. V dropped 0 bases and J dropped 0 bases, with 12 bases sitting between them. The CDR3 sequence is 17 residues long. CDR3 in amino acids: CASGLVRKGGSYNEQFF. The DNA for the CDR3 is TGTGCTAGTGGTTTGGTACGAAAAGGGGGCTCCTACAATGAGCAGTTCTTC.

This clonotype was counted only a few times. The gene calls are TRBV5-1 and TRBJ2-5; 10 bases are shared with TRBD1. This CDR3 comprises 15 residues. Trimming took 4 bases from V and 5 from J; bases not matched to a gene: 8. The germline gives CDR1 SGHRS, CDR2 YFSETQ. CDR3 coding DNA: TGCGCCAGCAGCACGGGGACAGGGGTATCGGAGACCCAGTACTTC. This encodes CASSTGTGVSETQYF. Using reference TRBV5-1 and TRBJ2-5 for the parts outside the CDR3, the full variable domain is KAGVTQTPRYLIKTRGQQVTLSCSPISGHRSVSWYQQTPGQGLQFLFEYFSETQRNKGNFPGRFSGRQFSNSRSEMNVSTLELGDSALYLCASSTGTGVSETQYFGPGTRLLVL.

This clonotype was observed a few times. This sequence joins TRBV5-1 and TRBJ1-6, with D maybe TRBD1 (6 bases). The V gene lost 7 bases and the J gene lost 7 bases, with 18 bases spanning the gap. Germline V CDR1 and CDR2: SGHRS, YFSETQ. The length of the CDR3 is 15 residues. The CDR3 region is CASGPTGHLNSPLHF. As DNA, the CDR3 is TGCGCCAGCGGACCTACAGGGCACCTCAATTCACCCCTCCACTTT. Full variable domain (rest looked up from reference TRBV5-1 and TRBJ1-6): KAGVTQTPRYLIKTRGQQVTLSCSPISGHRSVSWYQQTPGQGLQFLFEYFSETQRNKGNFPGRFSGRQFSNSRSEMNVSTLELGDSALYLCASGPTGHLNSPLHFGNGTRLTVT.

The rearrangement links TRBV20-1 to TRBJ2-5; either TRBD1 or TRBD2 may fit D (6 bases each). Trimming took off 7 bases at V and 5 bases at J, with 23 bases between the two ends. The CDR3 has 15 amino acids. Germline lookup yields CDR1 DFQATT and CDR2 SNEGSKA (reference sequence). CDR3 protein: CSVHDGGGSRETQYF. CDR3 nucleotides: TGCAGTGTACACGACGGGGGCGGAAGTAGGGAGACCCAGTACTTC.

The V call is TRBV5-1, the J call TRBJ2-4; tentatively, D is TRBD2 (6 bases). CDR1 and CDR2 (germline): SGHRS, YFSETQ. The CDR3 runs 16 residues. V was pared by 1 base and J by 2 bases, with 13 bases between. The CDR3 DNA reads TGCGCCAGCAGCTTGTCTCCAGCGGGCCCCAAAAACATTCAGTACTTC. Encoded protein: CASSLSPAGPKNIQYF.

This clonotype has more than one count but fewer than ten. Here the CDR3 DNA reads TGTGCCAGCAGCCCAGACAGGGTTGATGAGCAGTTCTTC. Amino acid sequence: CASSPDRVDEQFF. The genes are TRBV7-2 and TRBJ2-1; 7 bases fit TRBD1. Germline CDR1 is SGHTA and CDR2 is FQGNSA. The CDR3 is 13 amino acids. Trimming cost V 5 bases and J 8 bases; bases outside gene matches: 6.

This clonotype is a singleton in its sample. The chain's CDR3 is CAISEGTGWEETQYF. As DNA, the CDR3 is TGTGCCATCAGTGAGGGGACAGGGTGGGAAGAGACCCAGTACTTC. The chain employs TRBV10-3 and TRBJ2-5; 9 nucleotides align to TRBD1. The CDR3 extends over 15 amino acids. The trim removed 2 bases at V and 3 bases at J, leaving 4 bases unmatched. Germline V gives CDR1 ENHRY, CDR2 SYGVKD.

This clonotype appeared a few times. This chain joins TRBV7-8 and TRBJ2-4; D is unresolved. Deletions cut 5 bases from V and 14 bases from J, with 16 bases between. CDR1 and CDR2 (germline): SGHVS, FQNEAQ. CDR3 size: 12 residues. The CDR3 sequence: CASSTPLSPEYF. The CDR3 DNA sequence: TGTGCCAGCAGCACCCCGTTATCGCCGGAGTACTTC.

The genes are TRBV6-1 and TRBJ2-1; 8 bases agree with TRBD1. V dropped 5 bases and J dropped 4; count of bases not matched to a gene: 7. Looked up from germline, CDR1 is MNHNS and CDR2 is SASEGT. The CDR3 has 15 residues. This chain's CDR3 is CASSRTGTGYNEQFF. In DNA form, the CDR3 reads TGTGCCAGCAGTCGGACAGGGACGGGTTACAATGAGCAGTTCTTC.

This clonotype was seen a few times. V gene TRBV20-1 combines with J gene TRBJ2-7, with TRBD2 matching over 12 bases. The CDR3 length is 15 residues. From germline, CDR1 is DFQATT and CDR2 SNEGSKA (reference sequence). V lost 3 bases and J lost 5; bases outside the gene matches: 8. The CDR3 DNA sequence: TGCAGTGCTAGCCCTCTAGCGGGGGGGCCTAACGAGCAGTACTTC. Amino acid sequence: CSASPLAGGPNEQYF.

The sample holds a few counts of this clonotype. The V call is TRBV5-1, the J call TRBJ2-7; 12 nucleotides line up with TRBD2. CDR3 length: 17 residues. J lost 4 bases, V lost 0 bases, and 8 bases had no gene match. Germline CDR1 SGHRS, CDR2 YFSETQ. CDR3 bases: TGCGCCAGCAGCTTGGGACCCCGGACTAGCGGGACTTACGAGCAGTACTTC. It encodes CASSLGPRTSGTYEQYF.

V usage is TRBV7-6 and J usage is TRBJ1-4, with D maybe TRBD1 (5 bases). The CDR3 has 12 residues. Per germline, CDR1 SGHVS and CDR2 FNYEAQ. V was trimmed by 5 bases and J by 10 bases, leaving 11 bases between them. CDR3 protein: CASSPGHTKLFF. CDR3 bases: TGTGCCAGCAGCCCCGGACATACAAAACTGTTTTTT.

The J gene is TRBJ2-3, the V gene TRBV12-3 or TRBV12-4; TRBD2 is a possible D gene (5 bases). Trimming removed 10 bases from V and 4 bases from J, with 15 bases in between. The CDR3 loop spans 13 amino acids. For the CDR3, the DNA is TGTGCCACCAACAAGCGGAACGCAGATACGCAGTATTTT. This gives the protein CATNKRNADTQYF.

The chain recombines TRBV6-5 with TRBJ2-3, with D perhaps matching TRBD1 (6 bases). The CDR3 spans 14 residues. V was pared by 8 bases and J by 4 bases, with 16 bases between. The germline CDR1 and CDR2 sequences are MNHEY and SVGAGI. The CDR3 DNA reads TGTGCCAGCTCCCCCACAGGGTTTGCAGATACGCAGTATTTT. Encoded protein: CASSPTGFADTQYF.

J is TRBJ1-4 and V is TRBV7-6; D unclear. CDR1 is SGHVS and CDR2 is FNYEAQ in the germline V gene. The CDR3 consists of 17 residues. Trimming removed 0 bases at V and 5 bases at J, with 16 bases between. The CDR3: CASSLATLNTRNEKLFF. In DNA, the CDR3 is TGTGCCAGCAGCTTAGCCACCTTGAACACAAGAAATGAAAAACTGTTTTTT. Complete variable domain (other parts from reference TRBV7-6 and TRBJ1-4): GAGVSQSPRYKVTKRGQDVALRCDPISGHVSLYWYRQALGQGPEFLTYFNYEAQQDKSGLPNDRFSAERPEGSISTLTIQRTEQRDSAMYRCASSLATLNTRNEKLFFGSGTQLSVL.

The V gene is TRBV25-1, the J gene TRBJ2-5; TRBD1 agrees at 8 bases. The V gene end was trimmed by 3 bases and the J gene end by 5 bases; junction bases not matched to a gene: 8. The CDR3 loop spans 15 amino acids. Germline CDR1 MGHDK, CDR2 SYGVNS. CDR3 protein: CASSDPQGAGETQYF. The CDR3, as DNA: TGTGCCAGCAGTGATCCCCAGGGGGCAGGGGAGACCCAGTACTTC. Drawing the rest from reference TRBV25-1 and TRBJ2-5, the complete variable domain is EADIYQTPRYLVIGTGKKITLECSQTMGHDKMYWYQQDPGMELHLIHYSYGVNSTEKGDLSSESTVSRIRTEHFPLTLESARPSHTSQYLCASSDPQGAGETQYFGPGTRLLVL.

The genes are TRBV5-1 and TRBJ1-2; 9 bases line up with TRBD1. Germline-derived CDR1 and CDR2 are SGHRS and YFSETQ. This CDR3 region has 15 residues. J was trimmed by 0 bases and V by 6 bases; bases with no gene match: 6. CDR3: CASTVRTGANYGYTF. The CDR3 DNA sequence: TGCGCCAGCACCGTGCGGACAGGGGCTAACTATGGCTACACCTTC.

This sequence joins TRBV10-3 and TRBJ2-3; possibly TRBD2 for D (5 bases). This CDR3 spans 17 amino acids. The V and J ends lost 3 bases and 6 bases respectively, with 22 bases between them. CDR1 and CDR2 from the germline V gene are ENHRY and SYGVKD. The chain's CDR3 is CAISERRNVGEYDTQYF. CDR3 DNA sequence: TGTGCCATCAGTGAAAGGAGGAACGTCGGGGAGTACGATACGCAGTATTTT.

The rearrangement joins TRBV29-1 to TRBJ2-7; 11 bases line up with TRBD2. Trimming cost V 1 base and J 2 bases; bases outside gene matches: 22. The CDR3 totals 21 residues. Germline loops: CDR1 SQVTM, CDR2 ANQGSEA. The chain's CDR3 is CSVEVPAFRLAGGHLTYEQYF. In DNA, the CDR3 is TGCAGCGTTGAAGTCCCCGCCTTCCGGCTAGCGGGAGGCCACTTGACCTACGAGCAGTACTTC.

This clonotype showed up just once. The rearrangement links TRBV9 to TRBJ2-1, with 9 bases that match TRBD2. CDR3 size: 15 residues. V was clipped by 0 bases and J by 5 bases; unmatched bases: 3. CDR1 and CDR2 from the germline V gene are SGDLS and YYNGEE. DNA for the CDR3: TGTGCCAGCAGCGTAGAAGCGGGAGGAAACAATGAGCAGTTCTTC. Amino acid sequence: CASSVEAGGNNEQFF.

This clonotype was counted between two and nine times. The genes are TRBV12-3 or TRBV12-4 and TRBJ2-7; D is unclear. The CDR3 is 12 amino acids. V was shortened by 5 bases and J by 2 bases, with 7 bases between the two germline ends. DNA for the CDR3: TGTGCCAGCAGTCCATTGCCCTACGAGCAGTACTTC. Amino acid sequence: CASSPLPYEQYF.

This chain joins TRBV20-1 and TRBJ2-6; a possible D gene is TRBD1 (5 bases). V lost 1 base to trimming and J lost 0 bases, with 25 bases between them. The germline gives CDR1 DFQATT, CDR2 SNEGSKA (reference sequence). The CDR3 contains 21 residues. CDR3 bases: TGCAGTGCTAGAGTGGTCCGTGGGGCAGCTAAGACCCACTCTGGGGCCAACGTCCTGACTTTC. It specifies CSARVVRGAAKTHSGANVLTF.